A single sample is the source of the 24 T cell receptor beta chains below, sequenced in a study of blood T cells in healthy people across ages. A second PCR, run for about 6 to 11 cycles, used a sample-barcoded 5' primer plus a J-beta primer mix. TCRdb recomputed calls from the 5' RACE reads with MiXCR, one row per CDR3 protein. The sample lists hundreds of thousands of distinct CDR3 sequences, about 30% occurring once. The sample comprised blood. These receptors were taken from a woman aged 80 or over in good health.

The CDR3 DNA follows: TGTGCCAGCAGTTTGGGGTATCAGTCACCCCTCCACTTT. Protein sequence: CASSLGYQSPLHF. The J gene is TRBJ1-6, the V gene TRBV12-3 or TRBV12-4; D is undetermined. The CDR3 consists of 13 residues. Trimming shortened V by 3 bases and J by 10 bases, and 10 bases separated the two germline ends.

CDR3 sequence: CASSLRGGGEWIYEQYF. The CDR3 DNA reads as TGCGCCAGCAGCTTGCGGGGCGGGGGGGAATGGATCTACGAGCAGTACTTC. The chain uses TRBV5-1 and TRBJ2-7; 9 bases agree with TRBD2. V shed 1 base, J shed 3 bases, and the junction held 11 bases outside the gene matches. This CDR3 contains 17 residues. CDR1 is SGHRS and CDR2 is YFSETQ in the germline V gene.

This clonotype occurred many times. The J gene is TRBJ2-1, the V gene TRBV9; 11 nucleotides match TRBD2. Trimming took 0 bases from V and 6 from J; bases not matched to a gene: 8. This CDR3 has 17 residues. Germline values: CDR1 SGDLS, CDR2 YYNGEE. The CDR3 reads CASSVDPLAGVLNEQFF. The CDR3 nucleotides read TGTGCCAGCAGCGTAGACCCACTAGCGGGGGTACTCAATGAGCAGTTCTTC. Combining the CDR3 with reference TRBV9 and TRBJ2-1 gives the whole variable domain DSGVTQTPKHLITATGQRVTLRCSPRSGDLSVYWYQQSLDQGLQFLIQYYNGEERAKGNILERFSAQQFPDLHSELNLSSLELGDSALYFCASSVDPLAGVLNEQFFGPGTRLTVL.

Only a few counts were recorded for this clonotype. The CDR3 protein is CASSHSLRQYEDTEAFF. The CDR3 nucleotides are TGTGCCAGCAGCCACTCTCTAAGACAGTACGAGGACACTGAAGCTTTCTTT. The chain employs TRBV6-6 and TRBJ1-1, with D tentatively TRBD1 (5 bases). Trimming left V 6 bases short and J 3 bases short, with 23 bases between. Germline-derived CDR1 and CDR2 are MNHNY and SVGAGI (reference sequence). There are 17 residues in the CDR3.

V usage is TRBV5-1 and J usage is TRBJ2-3; no firm D call. The CDR3 sequence is 15 residues long. V gave up 3 bases and J gave up 2 bases, with 13 bases separating them. CDR1 and CDR2 from the germline V gene are SGHRS and YFSETQ. CDR3 amino acids: CASSSESRHTDTQYF. The CDR3 DNA reads as TGCGCCAGCAGCTCGGAAAGCCGTCACACAGATACGCAGTATTTT.

The rearrangement links TRBV20-1 to TRBJ2-7, with 13 bases lining up with TRBD2. The DNA end lines up better with TRBJ2-5; the J call may be wrong. Germline CDR1 is DFQATT and CDR2 is SNEGSKA (reference sequence). The CDR3 has 18 amino acids. The CDR3 DNA reads as TGCAGTGCTAGGGACCCGGGACTAGCGGGGTGGAGACAAGAGACCCAGTACTTC. It encodes CSARDPGLAGWRQETQYF.

V is TRBV4-1 and J is TRBJ2-1; 9 bases are shared with TRBD1. The CDR3 has 12 residues. Germline CDR1 MGHRA, CDR2 YSYEKL. Unmatched junction bases numbered 3, after V lost 3 bases and J lost 12 bases. In DNA form, the CDR3 reads TGCGCCAGCAGCCAGGGGACAGGGTCGCAGTTCTTC. It encodes CASSQGTGSQFF.

Ten or more counts support this clonotype. This sequence joins TRBV30 and TRBJ1-2; D is uncertain. The CDR3 contains 11 residues. The V gene's germline CDR1 is GTSNPN and CDR2 SVGIG (reference sequence). V was trimmed by 4 bases and J by 0 bases, leaving 3 bases between them. CDR3 in amino acids: CAWTANYGYTF. Here the CDR3 DNA reads TGTGCCTGGACAGCTAACTATGGCTACACCTTC.

This clonotype occurred many times. The chain links TRBV6-2 or TRBV6-3 to TRBJ1-2, with D unresolved. Germline V CDR1 and CDR2: MNHEY, SVGEGT. Trimming took 1 base from V and 4 from J, leaving 13 bases between them. This CDR3 spans 15 amino acids. DNA of the CDR3: TGTGCCAGCAGTTACTTCCAGCCAGGAGCCTATGGCTACACCTTC. This encodes CASSYFQPGAYGYTF.

V gene TRBV30 combines with J gene TRBJ1-1; 7 nucleotides align to TRBD1. The germline gives CDR1 GTSNPN, CDR2 SVGIG (reference sequence). V gave up 1 base and J gave up 5 bases; unmatched junction bases: 7. The CDR3 runs to 14 residues. CDR3 coding DNA: TGTGCCTGGAGTGGGGGAGGGGGCTTGACTGAAGCTTTCTTT. Translation gives CAWSGGGGLTEAFF.

The table lists this clonotype with many counts. The rearrangement links TRBV15 to TRBJ2-1, with D possibly being TRBD1 (5 bases). The CDR3 runs to 17 residues. CDR1 LNHNV and CDR2 YYDKDF come from the germline V gene (reference sequence). Trimming shortened V by 0 bases and J by 0 bases, and 12 bases separated the two germline ends. Here the CDR3 DNA reads TGTGCCACCAGCAGAGATTTGAACAGGAACTCCTACAATGAGCAGTTCTTC. It codes for CATSRDLNRNSYNEQFF.

This clonotype has ten or more counts. The CDR3 sequence: CASSYGTGISYEQYF. CDR3 bases: TGTGCCAGCAGTTACGGGACAGGAATCTCCTACGAGCAGTACTTC. The chain carries TRBV6-5 and TRBJ2-7, with TRBD1 matching 8 bases. The V gene end was trimmed by 2 bases and the J gene end by 0 bases; junction bases not matched to a gene: 3. CDR1 and CDR2 from the germline V gene are MNHEY and SVGAGI. The CDR3 totals 15 residues.

This clonotype was found many times. The chain links TRBV12-5 to TRBJ2-3, with 9 bases identical to TRBD2. V shed 2 bases and J 11 bases; nucleotides not matched to a gene: 8. The V gene's germline CDR1 is LGHNT and CDR2 FRNRAP. The length of the CDR3 is 14 residues. The CDR3 region is CASGLPQGLAGQYF. As DNA, the CDR3 is TGTGCTAGTGGTTTGCCCCAGGGACTAGCAGGGCAGTATTTT.

This clonotype has a count of ten or more. This chain links TRBV24-1 with TRBJ2-7; 13 nucleotides align to TRBD2. V lost 3 bases to trimming and J lost 2 bases; unmatched junction nucleotides: 3. This CDR3 region has 16 residues. Germline V gene data show CDR1 as KGHDR and CDR2 as SFDVKD. The CDR3 coding sequence is TGTGCCACCAGTGATCCCGGGACTAGCGGGGCCTACGAGCAGTACTTC. The encoded protein is CATSDPGTSGAYEQYF.

This clonotype has a count of ten or more. This rearrangement joins TRBV3-1 to TRBJ2-1; D possibly matches TRBD1 or TRBD2 (5 bases each). CDR3 length equals 16 residues. Germline CDR1 is LGHDT and CDR2 is YNNKEL (reference sequence). The V and J ends lost 4 bases and 6 bases respectively, with 19 bases between them. The CDR3 region is CASSPAEWAGGNEQFF. For the CDR3, the DNA is TGTGCCAGCAGCCCGGCAGAGTGGGCTGGGGGCAATGAGCAGTTCTTC.

The chain couples TRBV20-1 to TRBJ2-4; D tentatively reads TRBD1 or TRBD2 (6 bases each). The J call may be wrong; the DNA end is better matched by TRBJ2-7. Germline V gives CDR1 DFQATT, CDR2 SNEGSKA (reference sequence). The CDR3 runs 15 residues. The CDR3 reads CSARAPGDTGHEQYF. CDR3 nucleotides: TGCAGTGCTAGAGCTCCGGGGGACACGGGCCACGAGCAGTACTTC.

The table lists this clonotype with many counts. This chain connects TRBV21-1 to TRBJ2-7; the table calls TRBD1, which could not be checked here. TRBV21-1 is marked as a pseudogene. The CDR3 covers 15 residues. CDR3 region: CASSTDRAKLYEQYF. CDR3 nucleotides: TGTGCCAGCAGCACGGACAGGGCAAAGTTATACGAGCAGTACTTC.

The chain couples TRBV27 to TRBJ2-7; the D gene could be TRBD1 or TRBD2 (5 bases each). The V gene's germline CDR1 is MNHEY and CDR2 SMNVEV (reference sequence). Trimming cost V 7 bases and J 3 bases, with 19 bases left between them. The CDR3 has 15 amino acids. CDR3 protein: CASKIEGRSHYEQYF. In DNA, the CDR3 is TGTGCCAGCAAGATTGAGGGGAGAAGCCACTACGAGCAGTACTTC.

This clonotype was counted many times. The V gene is TRBV20-1, the J gene TRBJ2-7, with no clear D. The CDR3 consists of 13 residues. Germline assignment: CDR1 DFQATT and CDR2 SNEGSKA (reference sequence). V lost 3 bases, J lost 3 bases, and 12 bases lay in between. CDR3 sequence reads: CSARSQALYEQYF. CDR3 DNA: TGCAGTGCTAGGAGCCAGGCCCTCTACGAGCAGTACTTC.

In this sample, this clonotype turned up a few times. The chain recombines TRBV18 with TRBJ1-1; D is perhaps TRBD1 (6 bases). Germline CDR1 KGHSH, CDR2 LQKENI. This CDR3 has 16 amino acids. Trimming shortened V by 4 bases and J by 0 bases, and 15 bases separated the two germline ends. The chain's CDR3 is CASSRREGVMNTEAFF. CDR3 nucleotide sequence: TGTGCCAGCTCACGCAGGGAGGGGGTCATGAACACTGAAGCTTTCTTT.

In the case of this clonotype: A much larger clone sits a single nucleotide away, making a read error possible. V usage is TRBV20-1 and J usage is TRBJ1-1; possible D gene TRBD1, 5 bases. Germline values: CDR1 DFQATT, CDR2 SNEGSKA (reference sequence). The CDR3 loop spans 13 amino acids. V was shortened by 5 bases and J by 4 bases, with 14 bases between the two germline ends. The CDR3 reads CSALQTVGTEAFF. The DNA of the CDR3 is TGCAGTGCTCTCCAGACAGTAGGCACTGAAGCTTTCTTT.

This clonotype was seen at least ten times. V is TRBV3-1 and J is TRBJ2-5; no firm D call. V lost 4 bases to trimming and J lost 6 bases, with 15 bases between them. Germline lookup yields CDR1 LGHDT and CDR2 YNNKEL (reference sequence). This CDR3 is built from 14 residues. Here the CDR3 reads CASSPPGPAKTQYF. The CDR3 DNA reads as TGTGCCAGCAGCCCGCCGGGCCCAGCCAAGACCCAGTACTTC.

A single count supports this clonotype. The junction does not match germline at one end; this may be a read error. The chain is built from TRBV12-3 or TRBV12-4 and TRBJ2-3; 9 bases line up with TRBD1. CDR3 size: 15 residues. The CDR3 coding sequence is TGTGCCAGCAGGGAGGGACAGGGATGGGCAGATGCGCAATATTTT. It codes for CASREGQGWADAQYF.

In this sample, this clonotype turned up many times. The gene calls are TRBV10-3 and TRBJ2-7; tentative D call: TRBD1 (7 bases). The CDR3 spans 13 residues. V was cut by 10 bases and J by 7 bases, with 20 bases left in between. Germline values: CDR1 ENHRY, CDR2 SYGVKD. CDR3 bases: TGTGCCAGTGCGCGACAGGGTGCGGGGGAGCAGTACTTC. It codes for CASARQGAGEQYF.